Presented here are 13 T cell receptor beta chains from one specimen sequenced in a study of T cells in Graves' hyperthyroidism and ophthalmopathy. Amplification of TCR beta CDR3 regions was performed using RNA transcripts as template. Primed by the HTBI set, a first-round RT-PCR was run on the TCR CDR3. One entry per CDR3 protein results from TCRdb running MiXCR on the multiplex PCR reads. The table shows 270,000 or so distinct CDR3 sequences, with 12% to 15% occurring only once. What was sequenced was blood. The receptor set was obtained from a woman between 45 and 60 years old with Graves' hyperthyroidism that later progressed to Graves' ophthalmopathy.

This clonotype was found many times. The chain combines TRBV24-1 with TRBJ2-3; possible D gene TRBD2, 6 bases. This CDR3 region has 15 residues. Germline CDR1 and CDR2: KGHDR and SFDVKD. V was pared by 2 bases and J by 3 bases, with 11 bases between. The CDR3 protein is CATSDSSGVTDTQYF. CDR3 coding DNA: TGTGCCACCAGTGATTCATCGGGAGTGACAGATACGCAGTATTTT.

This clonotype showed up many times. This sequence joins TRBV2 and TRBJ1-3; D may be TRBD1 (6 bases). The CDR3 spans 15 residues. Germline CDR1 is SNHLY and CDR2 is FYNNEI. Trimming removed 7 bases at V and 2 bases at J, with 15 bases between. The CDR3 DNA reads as TGTGCCAGCACCCAGGGGATTAGCGCTGGAAACACCATATATTTT. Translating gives CASTQGISAGNTIYF.

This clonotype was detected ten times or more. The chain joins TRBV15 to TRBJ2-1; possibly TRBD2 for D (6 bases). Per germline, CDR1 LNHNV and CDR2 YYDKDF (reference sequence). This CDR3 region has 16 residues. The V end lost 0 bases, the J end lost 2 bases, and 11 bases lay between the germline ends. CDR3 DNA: TGTGCCACCAGCAGAGAAAGCGGAGGGACCTACAATGAGCAGTTCTTC. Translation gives CATSRESGGTYNEQFF.

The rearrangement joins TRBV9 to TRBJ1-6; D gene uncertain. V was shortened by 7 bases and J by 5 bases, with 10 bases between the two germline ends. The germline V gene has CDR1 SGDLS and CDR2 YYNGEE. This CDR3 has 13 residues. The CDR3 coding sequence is TGTGCCAGCGACCGGGGTAATAATTCACCCCTCCACTTT. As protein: CASDRGNNSPLHF.

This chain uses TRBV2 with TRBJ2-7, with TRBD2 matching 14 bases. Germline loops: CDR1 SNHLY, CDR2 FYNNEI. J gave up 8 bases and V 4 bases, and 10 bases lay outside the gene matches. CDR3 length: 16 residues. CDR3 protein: CASSVNIRTSGRKQYF. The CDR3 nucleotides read TGTGCCAGCAGTGTCAATATCCGGACTAGCGGGAGGAAGCAGTACTTC.

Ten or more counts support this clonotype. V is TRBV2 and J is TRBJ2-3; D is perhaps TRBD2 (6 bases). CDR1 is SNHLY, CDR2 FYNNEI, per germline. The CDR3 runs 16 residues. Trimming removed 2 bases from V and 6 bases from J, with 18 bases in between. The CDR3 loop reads CASSEPLARMTDTQYF. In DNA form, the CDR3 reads TGTGCCAGCAGTGAACCGCTAGCGCGTATGACGGATACGCAGTATTTT.

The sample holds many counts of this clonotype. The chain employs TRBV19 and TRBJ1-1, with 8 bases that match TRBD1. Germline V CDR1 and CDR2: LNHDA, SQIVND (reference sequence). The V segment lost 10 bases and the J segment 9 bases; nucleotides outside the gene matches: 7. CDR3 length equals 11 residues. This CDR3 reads CATDRGGKAFF. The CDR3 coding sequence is TGTGCCACCGACAGGGGCGGGAAAGCTTTCTTT.

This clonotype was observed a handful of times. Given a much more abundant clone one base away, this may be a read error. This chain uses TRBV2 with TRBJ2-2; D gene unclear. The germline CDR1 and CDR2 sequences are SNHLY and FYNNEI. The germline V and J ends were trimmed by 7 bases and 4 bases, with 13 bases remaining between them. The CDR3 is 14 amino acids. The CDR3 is CASKEEMSTGELFF. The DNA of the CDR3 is TGTGCCAGCAAGGAAGAAATGAGCACCGGGGAGCTGTTTTTT.

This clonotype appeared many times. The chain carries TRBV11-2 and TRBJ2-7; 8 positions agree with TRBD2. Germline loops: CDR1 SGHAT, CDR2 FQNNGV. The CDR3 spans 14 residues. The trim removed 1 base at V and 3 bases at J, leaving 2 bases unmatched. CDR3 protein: CASSLAAGDYEQYF. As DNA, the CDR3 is TGTGCCAGCAGCTTAGCAGCGGGGGACTACGAGCAGTACTTC.

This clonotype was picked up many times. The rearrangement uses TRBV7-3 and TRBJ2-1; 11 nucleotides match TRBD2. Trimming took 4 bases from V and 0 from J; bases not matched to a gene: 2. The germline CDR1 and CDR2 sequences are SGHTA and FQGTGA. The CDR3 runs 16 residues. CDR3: CASSSTSGSSYNEQFF. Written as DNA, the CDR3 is TGTGCCAGCAGCTCTACTAGCGGGAGCTCCTACAATGAGCAGTTCTTC.

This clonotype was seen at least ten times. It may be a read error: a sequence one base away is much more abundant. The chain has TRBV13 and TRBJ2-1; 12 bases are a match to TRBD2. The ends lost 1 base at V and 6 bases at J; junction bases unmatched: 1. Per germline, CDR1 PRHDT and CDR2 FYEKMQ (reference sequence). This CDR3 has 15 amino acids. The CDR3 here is CASSLALAGGNEQFF. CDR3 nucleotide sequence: TGTGCCAGCAGCTTAGCACTAGCGGGAGGCAATGAGCAGTTCTTC.

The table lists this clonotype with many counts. This CDR3 reads CASKKDGVNTEAFF. For the CDR3, the DNA is TGTGCCAGCAAAAAGGACGGGGTGAACACTGAAGCTTTCTTT. The chain combines TRBV6-1 with TRBJ1-1; D uncertain. The germline V and J ends were trimmed by 7 bases and 0 bases, with 12 bases remaining between them. The CDR3 is 14 amino acids. Germline CDR1 MNHNS, CDR2 SASEGT.

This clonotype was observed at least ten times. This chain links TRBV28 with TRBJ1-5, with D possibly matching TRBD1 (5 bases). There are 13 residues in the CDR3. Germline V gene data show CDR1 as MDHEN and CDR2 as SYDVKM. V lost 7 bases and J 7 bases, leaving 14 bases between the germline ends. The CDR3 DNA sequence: TGTGCCAGCACCGAGGCATGGGGGCAGCCCCAGCATTTT. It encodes CASTEAWGQPQHF.